This T cell receptor (beta chain) was retrieved from a study of OX40 agonist ivuxolimab in advanced cancers. Study as a whole: Three individuals attained partial responses, comprising one hepatocellular carcinoma case and two cutaneous melanoma cases.

Trimming took off 0 bases at V and 2 bases at J, with 12 bases between the two ends. The CDR3 totals 16 residues. Per the germline V gene, CDR1 is SGHRS and CDR2 is YFSETQ. Profiling relied on immunoSEQ multiplex PCR, and the TCRdb table lists in-frame clones only, not all of them. The sample lists about 94,000 clones; around 86% were seen once. The sequence was obtained from an adult with an advanced solid tumor such as melanoma, head and neck, liver or kidney cancer. The chain links TRBV5-1 to TRBJ1-5; D gene uncertain. Here the sequenced sample was CD4+ or CD8+ T cells sorted from blood, taken in a trial of the OX40 agonist ivuxolimab. CDR3 sequence reads: CASSLGPQVGNQPQHF. The CDR3 DNA follows: TGCGCCAGCAGCTTGGGCCCCCAGGTTGGCAATCAGCCCCAGCATTTT.